The 24 T cell receptor beta chains below were found in one sample sequenced in a study of blood T cell repertoires in COVID-19. Sequencing used immunoSEQ multiplex PCR; TCRdb keeps in-frame clones, though not all of them. The sample includes approximately 330,000 clones, roughly 90% of them seen just once. Input material: peripheral blood. These receptors were obtained from a woman aged 45 to 65 with active or convalescent COVID-19.

V usage is TRBV11-3 and J usage is TRBJ1-5; the D gene is possibly TRBD1 (5 bases). V gave up 5 bases and J gave up 3 bases, with 17 bases separating them. The germline V gene encodes CDR1 SGHNT and CDR2 YENEEA. This CDR3 contains 16 residues. The CDR3 reads CASSLGGRRNNQPQHF. In nucleotides, the CDR3 is TGTGCCAGCAGCCTGGGGGGTAGACGTAACAATCAGCCCCAGCATTTT.

The V call is TRBV7-2, the J call TRBJ1-1, with D tentatively TRBD1 (6 bases). The CDR3 has 15 amino acids. Germline V gene sequence: CDR1 SGHTA, CDR2 FQGNSA. The V and J ends lost 5 bases and 5 bases respectively, with 18 bases between them. Written as DNA, the CDR3 is TGTGCCAGCAGCCACCGGGGAGGGGGGGTGACTGAAGCTTTCTTT. As protein: CASSHRGGGVTEAFF.

CDR3 loop: CATSEGRGTYNEQFF. The CDR3, as DNA: TGTGCCACCAGTGAAGGGAGAGGGACCTACAATGAGCAGTTCTTC. This sequence joins TRBV24-1 and TRBJ2-1, with D perhaps matching TRBD2 (5 bases). This CDR3 comprises 15 residues. V was cut by 4 bases and J by 2 bases, with 11 bases left in between. The germline gives CDR1 KGHDR, CDR2 SFDVKD.

The CDR3 is CASSELAGGPRETQYF. The CDR3 nucleotides read TGTGCCAGCAGCGAACTAGCGGGGGGGCCCCGAGAGACCCAGTACTTC. The V and J genes are TRBV5-4 and TRBJ2-5; 13 bases line up with TRBD2. V lost 4 bases to trimming and J lost 4 bases; unmatched junction nucleotides: 7. CDR1 and CDR2 from the germline V gene are SGHNT and YYREEE (reference sequence). This CDR3 spans 16 amino acids.

V is TRBV30 and J is TRBJ1-4; D uncertain. V lost 5 bases, J lost 4 bases, and 5 bases lay in between. Germline V gene sequence: CDR1 GTSNPN, CDR2 SVGIG (reference sequence). This CDR3 is 11 amino acids long. This chain's CDR3 is CAWESNEKLFF. The CDR3 DNA sequence: TGTGCCTGGGAGAGTAATGAAAAACTGTTTTTT.

The chain couples TRBV4-2 to TRBJ1-5; D remains unclear. The CDR3 is 15 amino acids. Germline V lookup: CDR1 LGHNA, CDR2 YNFKEQ. V lost 2 bases and J 5 bases, leaving 13 bases between the germline ends. The CDR3 region is CASSQPGQFDQPQHF. In DNA, the CDR3 is TGTGCCAGCAGCCAACCTGGGCAGTTCGATCAGCCCCAGCATTTT.

The CDR3 DNA reads TGTGCCAGCAGTGTTGCGGGCCTGGTAGGAGATACGCAGTATTTT. Its translation: CASSVAGLVGDTQYF. V usage is TRBV2 and J usage is TRBJ2-3; the D gene is possibly TRBD2 (5 bases). The CDR3 has 15 amino acids. V gave up 4 bases and J gave up 5 bases, with 16 bases separating them. CDR1 and CDR2 (germline): SNHLY, FYNNEI.

V is TRBV4-3 and J is TRBJ1-2; TRBD1 is a possible D gene (5 bases). V was trimmed by 0 bases and J by 5 bases, leaving 16 bases between them. CDR3 length: 16 residues. The V gene's germline CDR1 is LGHNA and CDR2 YSLEER. In DNA, the CDR3 is TGCGCCAGCAGCCAAGATTGGGAACAGGCGGTATATGGCTACACCTTC. Translation: CASSQDWEQAVYGYTF.

The V call is TRBV11-2, the J call TRBJ1-5, with TRBD1 matching 9 bases. This CDR3 comprises 15 residues. The V and J ends lost 5 bases and 1 base, in that order; junction bases with no gene match: 3. Germline CDR1 reads SGHAT; CDR2 reads FQNNGV. The CDR3 nucleotides read TGTGCCAGCAGCGTAGGGACAGGGAGCAATCAGCCCCAGCATTTT. It translates to CASSVGTGSNQPQHF.

This clone has only a few counts. The chain is built from TRBV3-1 (or the pseudogene TRBV3-2) and TRBJ1-2, with TRBD1 matching over 7 bases. Germline V lookup: CDR1 LGHDT, CDR2 YNNKEL (reference sequence). The CDR3 covers 15 residues. The V and J ends lost 4 bases and 1 base, in that order; junction bases with no gene match: 6. CDR3 DNA sequence: TGTGCCAGCAGCCGAAGACAGGGCCTTAACTATGGCTACACCTTC. Protein product: CASSRRQGLNYGYTF.

This rearrangement joins TRBV28 to TRBJ2-1; 10 bases match TRBD1. The CDR3 spans 15 residues. The ends lost 1 base at V and 5 bases at J; junction bases unmatched: 2. The germline CDR1 and CDR2 sequences are MDHEN and SYDVKM. The CDR3 coding sequence is TGTGCCAGCAGTTTATCCGGGACAGGGGACAATGAGCAGTTCTTC. Its protein product is CASSLSGTGDNEQFF.

A single count supports this clone. The rearrangement uses TRBV27 and TRBJ2-7; 9 bases map to TRBD1. The CDR3 length is 15 residues. V gave up 6 bases and J gave up 1 base; unmatched junction bases: 7. CDR1 MNHEY and CDR2 SMNVEV come from the germline V gene (reference sequence). The CDR3 spells CASRSAGTGSYEQYF. CDR3 coding DNA: TGTGCCAGCAGGTCTGCCGGGACAGGGTCCTACGAGCAGTACTTC.

The gene calls are TRBV7-2 and TRBJ1-2; 8 bases match TRBD1. J was trimmed by 5 bases and V by 5 bases; bases with no gene match: 16. The CDR3 length is 17 residues. Germline CDR1 reads SGHTA; CDR2 reads FQGNSA. For the CDR3, the DNA is TGTGCCAGCAGCGCAGGACAGGGTGTAAAGTTGGGGTATGGCTACACCTTC. It translates to CASSAGQGVKLGYGYTF.

CDR3 nucleotide sequence: TGTGCCAGCAGCTTATCCGGGACAGGTCCCTACGAGCAGTACTTC. It yields the protein CASSLSGTGPYEQYF. The V and J genes are TRBV7-6 and TRBJ2-7; 8 positions agree with TRBD1. Germline assignment: CDR1 SGHVS and CDR2 FNYEAQ. The CDR3 covers 15 residues. J was trimmed by 2 bases and V by 2 bases; bases with no gene match: 5.

This rearrangement joins TRBV15 to TRBJ1-6; TRBD1 matches at 8 bases. The germline V gene encodes CDR1 LNHNV and CDR2 YYDKDF (reference sequence). This CDR3 has 16 amino acids. V gave up 2 bases and J gave up 10 bases; unmatched junction bases: 10. The DNA for the CDR3 is TGTGCCACCAGCAGACCTAGACAGGGGCAAAACTCACCCCTCCACTTT. Protein product: CATSRPRQGQNSPLHF.

CDR3 loop: CASSQTVEVSYGYTF. The CDR3 nucleotides are TGCGCCAGCAGCCAGACTGTGGAGGTTAGCTATGGCTACACCTTC. J is TRBJ1-2 and V is TRBV4-3; no reliable D call. Trimming shortened V by 3 bases and J by 4 bases, and 15 bases separated the two germline ends. The CDR3 sequence is 15 residues long. CDR1 is LGHNA, CDR2 YSLEER, per germline.

The rearrangement uses TRBV6-5 and TRBJ2-3; a weak D match, TRBD2 (5 bases). CDR1 and CDR2 from the germline V gene are MNHEY and SVGAGI. Trimming removed 8 bases from V and 4 bases from J, with 16 bases in between. The CDR3 has 14 amino acids. For the CDR3, the DNA is TGTGCCAGCCTAGGGCCCGAGGGTGCAGATACGCAGTATTTT. The encoded protein is CASLGPEGADTQYF.

The chain employs TRBV4-1 and TRBJ1-1; 10 bases agree with TRBD1. CDR3 length equals 17 residues. Germline V gene data show CDR1 as MGHRA and CDR2 as YSYEKL. Germline trimming cut 1 base from V and 1 base from J; bases unmatched to any gene: 6. The CDR3 here is CASSQGTGGFRNTEAFF. Here the CDR3 DNA reads TGCGCCAGCAGCCAAGGGACAGGGGGGTTCAGGAACACTGAAGCTTTCTTT.

The V call is TRBV23-1, the J call TRBJ2-7; TRBD2 matches at 11 bases. Being an ORF, TRBV23-1 has a function that is uncertain. Trimming at V came to 4 bases and at J to 1 base, leaving 0 bases not matched to a gene. This CDR3 contains 14 residues. The CDR3 sequence is CASSRLAGSYEQYF. The CDR3 DNA is TGCGCCAGCAGTCGACTAGCGGGATCCTACGAGCAGTACTTC.

This sequence joins TRBV4-2 and TRBJ1-1, with D possibly matching TRBD1 (6 bases). With 3 bases removed from V and 2 bases from J, the gap between germline ends came to 13 bases. CDR3 length equals 15 residues. CDR1 and CDR2 (germline): LGHNA, YNFKEQ. CDR3 sequence reads: CASSQGGARNTEAFF. The CDR3 nucleotides are TGTGCCAGCAGCCAGGGGGGGGCGCGTAACACTGAAGCTTTCTTT.

The chain has TRBV5-1 and TRBJ1-3; D might be TRBD1 (5 bases). Germline V gene lookup returns CDR1 SGHRS and CDR2 YFSETQ. CDR3 length equals 17 residues. The V end was cut by 0 bases, the J end by 3 bases, with 16 bases between. CDR3 amino acids: CASSLGPAGRNGNTIYF. CDR3 bases: TGCGCCAGCAGCTTGGGGCCCGCGGGACGGAATGGAAACACCATATATTTT.

The rearrangement uses TRBV5-1 and TRBJ1-2; TRBD1 matches 12 bases. This CDR3 comprises 15 residues. Germline V CDR1 and CDR2: SGHRS, YFSETQ. J lost 8 bases, V lost 5 bases, and 10 bases had no gene match. The CDR3: CASRITGTGGEGYTF. CDR3 DNA: TGCGCCAGCAGAATTACCGGGACAGGGGGCGAGGGCTACACCTTC.

The chain recombines TRBV19 with TRBJ1-1; maybe TRBD1 (6 bases). The V gene's germline CDR1 is LNHDA and CDR2 SQIVND (reference sequence). V was shortened by 5 bases and J by 0 bases, with 16 bases between the two germline ends. This CDR3 has 16 residues. CDR3 protein: CASSPRTVSLNTEAFF. CDR3 nucleotides: TGTGCCAGTAGTCCAAGGACAGTCTCATTGAACACTGAAGCTTTCTTT.

V gene TRBV7-9 combines with J gene TRBJ2-1; TRBD2 aligns across 9 bases. Germline-derived CDR1 and CDR2 are SEHNR and FQNEAQ (reference sequence). CDR3 size: 18 residues. V trimming: 3 bases; J trimming: 2 bases; junction bases outside the gene matches: 11. DNA of the CDR3: TGTGCCAGCAGCTTCATGAGGACCCGCGGGGGGGCCTACAATGAGCAGTTCTTC. This encodes CASSFMRTRGGAYNEQFF.